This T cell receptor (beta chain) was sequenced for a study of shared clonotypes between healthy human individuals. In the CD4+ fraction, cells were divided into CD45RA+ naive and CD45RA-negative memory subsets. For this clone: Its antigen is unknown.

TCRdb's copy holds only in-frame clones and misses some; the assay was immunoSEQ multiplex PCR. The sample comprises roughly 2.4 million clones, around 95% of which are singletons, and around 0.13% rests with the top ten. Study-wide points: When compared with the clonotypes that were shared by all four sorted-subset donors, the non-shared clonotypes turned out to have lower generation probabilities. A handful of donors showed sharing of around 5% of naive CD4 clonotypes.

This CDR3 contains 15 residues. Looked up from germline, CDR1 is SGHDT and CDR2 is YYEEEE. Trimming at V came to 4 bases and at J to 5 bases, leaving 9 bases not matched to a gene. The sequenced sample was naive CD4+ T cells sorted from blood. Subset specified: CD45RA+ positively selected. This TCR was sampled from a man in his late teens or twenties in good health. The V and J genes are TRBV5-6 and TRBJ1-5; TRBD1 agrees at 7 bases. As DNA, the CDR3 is TGTGCCAGCAGCCGCATCGACAGGGACGATCAGCCCCAGCATTTT. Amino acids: CASSRIDRDDQPQHF. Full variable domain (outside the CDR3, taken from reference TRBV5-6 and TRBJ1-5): DAGVTQSPTHLIKTRGQQVTLRCSPKSGHDTVSWYQQALGQGPQFIFQYYEEEERQRGNFPDRFSGHQFPNYSSELNVNALLLGDSALYLCASSRIDRDDQPQHFGDGTRLSIL.